Listed here is a single T cell receptor (beta chain). What it binds is not known. The CDR3 spans 13 residues. V was pared by 6 bases and J by 6 bases, with 7 bases of the junction left unmatched. Looked up from germline, CDR1 is MNHEY and CDR2 is SVGAGI. Clones were read by immunoSEQ multiplex PCR, and TCRdb kept only the in-frame ones, dropping some. This table holds millions of clones, about 95% found once. Naive CD8 cells, CD45RO-negative and positively selected for CCR7, excluded terminally differentiated effector memory CD45RA+ cells. All donors were healthy HIV-negative adults lacking recent acute infections or vaccinations. This sample was included in a study of shared clonotypes between healthy human individuals. Whole-study findings and limits: Sorted-subset sequencing, rarefaction showed, was incomplete despite large depth.

The rearrangement links TRBV6-5 to TRBJ2-7, with 8 bases lining up with TRBD2. The sequence derives from a man between 18 and 35 years old in good health. Material for sequencing was naive CD8+ T cells sorted from blood. The CDR3 DNA follows: TGTGCCAGCAGATCTCGGGGGGGGGCCGAGCAGTACTTC. Encoded protein: CASRSRGGAEQYF.